These T cell receptor beta chains were read from a single sample in a study of CD8+ T cells in alopecia areata. The method was immunoSEQ multiplex PCR; TCRdb's version includes in-frame clones alone and lacks a portion of them. The sample yields around 130,000 clones, roughly 54% seen once. Sequenced material: CD4+ T cells sorted from blood, taken at week 0. The receptors originated from a human donor with alopecia areata. CDR3s include the opening cysteine and the closing phenylalanine or tryptophan. Fields, in order: V gene, J gene, clone size, D gene, CDR3 protein, CDR3 DNA. D genes are given only for firm matches. Clone size is stated in some rows and not others, as once, few, many or a class when expanded.

v_call: TRBV4-1; j_call: TRBJ2-3; clone_size: .; d_call: TRBD2; cdr3_aa: CASSPGLAALNTQYF; cdr3_nt: TGCGCCAGCAGCCCCGGACTAGCGGCCTTAAATACGCAGTATTTT
v_call: TRBV4-3; j_call: TRBJ1-2; clone_size: .; d_call: TRBD1; cdr3_aa: CASSQDYRGRVYGYTF; cdr3_nt: TGCGCCAGCAGCCAAGATTACAGGGGGCGCGTCTATGGCTACACCTTC
v_call: TRBV6-1; j_call: TRBJ2-7; clone_size: few; d_call: .; cdr3_aa: CASDDRGTHTYEQYF; cdr3_nt: TGTGCCAGCGACGATCGCGGGACTCACACTTACGAGCAGTACTTC
v_call: TRBV5-1; j_call: TRBJ2-1; clone_size: .; d_call: .; cdr3_aa: CASSLAGSSYNEQFF; cdr3_nt: TGCGCCAGCAGCTTGGCTGGTAGCTCCTACAATGAGCAGTTCTTC
v_call: TRBV7-9; j_call: TRBJ2-7; clone_size: .; d_call: TRBD2; cdr3_aa: CASSFGLAGAEQYF; cdr3_nt: TGTGCCAGCAGCTTTGGACTAGCGGGAGCCGAGCAGTACTTC
v_call: TRBV18; j_call: TRBJ1-1; clone_size: .; d_call: TRBD1; cdr3_aa: CASSPRQGGNTEAFF; cdr3_nt: TGTGCCAGCTCACCCCGACAGGGCGGGAACACTGAAGCTTTCTTT
v_call: TRBV27; j_call: TRBJ1-4; clone_size: few; d_call: TRBD1; cdr3_aa: CASSRTGDGEKLFF; cdr3_nt: TGTGCCAGCAGTCGGACAGGGGACGGTGAAAAACTGTTTTTT
v_call: TRBV29-1; j_call: TRBJ1-2; clone_size: .; d_call: .; cdr3_aa: CSARADGTYGYTF; cdr3_nt: TGCAGCGCGAGGGCCGACGGGACCTATGGCTACACCTTC
v_call: TRBV7-9; j_call: TRBJ2-1; clone_size: .; d_call: .; cdr3_aa: CASSLSRRDRLAGHNEQFF; cdr3_nt: TGTGCCAGCAGCTTGTCTCGTCGGGACAGATTAGCGGGCCACAATGAGCAGTTCTTC
v_call: TRBV4-1; j_call: TRBJ1-2; clone_size: few; d_call: .; cdr3_aa: CASSQDGRGNYGYTF; cdr3_nt: TGCGCCAGCAGCCAAGACGGCAGGGGTAACTATGGCTACACCTTC
v_call: TRBV5-4; j_call: TRBJ2-7; clone_size: .; d_call: TRBD2; cdr3_aa: CASSAGTSGGYEQYF; cdr3_nt: TGTGCCAGCAGCGCGGGGACTAGCGGCGGGTACGAGCAGTACTTC
v_call: TRBV29-1; j_call: TRBJ2-5; clone_size: few; d_call: .; cdr3_aa: CSYLGRGETQYF; cdr3_nt: TGCAGCTATCTCGGACGGGGAGAGACCCAGTACTTC
v_call: TRBV5-1; j_call: TRBJ2-2; clone_size: .; d_call: .; cdr3_aa: CASSLAGGAGTGELFF; cdr3_nt: TGCGCCAGCAGCTTGGCCGGGGGCGCGGGCACCGGGGAGCTGTTTTTT
v_call: TRBV27; j_call: TRBJ1-1; clone_size: few; d_call: .; cdr3_aa: CASHAWGGAEAFF; cdr3_nt: TGTGCCTCTCACGCATGGGGGGGGGCTGAAGCTTTCTTT
v_call: TRBV6-1; j_call: TRBJ2-5; clone_size: .; d_call: .; cdr3_aa: CASSADNRETQYF; cdr3_nt: TGTGCCAGCAGTGCCGATAACCGGGAGACCCAGTACTTC
v_call: TRBV27; j_call: TRBJ2-3; clone_size: .; d_call: .; cdr3_aa: CASSPRTRETDTQYF; cdr3_nt: TGTGCCAGCAGTCCGAGGACCCGAGAGACAGATACGCAGTATTTT
v_call: TRBV10-3; j_call: TRBJ2-7; clone_size: .; d_call: TRBD1; cdr3_aa: CATGQGARNEQYF; cdr3_nt: TGTGCCACCGGACAGGGGGCGCGAAATGAGCAGTACTTC
v_call: TRBV10-2; j_call: TRBJ2-3; clone_size: .; d_call: .; cdr3_aa: CASRRAGSTDTQYF; cdr3_nt: TGCGCCAGCCGCCGGGCGGGGAGCACAGATACGCAGTATTTT
v_call: TRBV2; j_call: TRBJ1-5; clone_size: .; d_call: .; cdr3_aa: CASSAGNNQPQHF; cdr3_nt: TGTGCCAGCAGTGCGGGGAACAATCAGCCCCAGCATTTT
v_call: TRBV7-2; j_call: TRBJ1-6; clone_size: few; d_call: .; cdr3_aa: CASSKQGGGSPLHF; cdr3_nt: TGTGCCAGCAGCAAGCAGGGAGGAGGATCACCCCTCCACTTT
v_call: TRBV10-2; j_call: TRBJ2-4; clone_size: few; d_call: TRBD1; cdr3_aa: CASSEFRDRRNIQYF; cdr3_nt: TGCGCCAGCAGTGAGTTCCGGGACAGGAGAAACATTCAGTACTTC
v_call: TRBV19; j_call: TRBJ1-5; clone_size: .; d_call: .; cdr3_aa: CASRSGAYQPQHF; cdr3_nt: TGTGCCAGTAGGTCAGGGGCCTATCAGCCCCAGCATTTT
v_call: TRBV4-2; j_call: TRBJ1-1; clone_size: .; d_call: .; cdr3_aa: CASSQDEHSLNTEAFF; cdr3_nt: TGTGCCAGCAGCCAAGATGAGCACAGCCTGAACACTGAAGCTTTCTTT
v_call: TRBV5-1; j_call: TRBJ2-1; clone_size: few; d_call: TRBD2; cdr3_aa: CASTITPGLAYNEQFF; cdr3_nt: TGCGCCAGCACCATCACCCCGGGACTAGCGTACAATGAGCAGTTCTTC
v_call: TRBV6-5; j_call: TRBJ2-5; clone_size: .; d_call: TRBD2; cdr3_aa: CASSYGASGETQYF; cdr3_nt: TGTGCCAGCAGTTACGGGGCTAGCGGTGAGACCCAGTACTTC
v_call: TRBV18; j_call: TRBJ1-5; clone_size: .; d_call: .; cdr3_aa: CASSLTSGEPQHF; cdr3_nt: TGTGCCAGCTCACTTACTAGCGGCGAGCCCCAGCATTTT
v_call: TRBV4-3; j_call: TRBJ2-3; clone_size: .; d_call: .; cdr3_aa: CASSQEFGHHFSDTQYF; cdr3_nt: TGCGCCAGCAGCCAAGAATTCGGACATCATTTTTCAGATACGCAGTATTTT
v_call: TRBV6-5; j_call: TRBJ1-1; clone_size: few; d_call: .; cdr3_aa: CASSYSPGIGTEAFF; cdr3_nt: TGTGCCAGCAGTTACTCGCCGGGGATAGGCACTGAAGCTTTCTTT
v_call: TRBV18; j_call: TRBJ2-5; clone_size: few; d_call: .; cdr3_aa: CASSPQSETQYF; cdr3_nt: TGTGCCAGCTCACCACAAAGCGAGACCCAGTACTTC
v_call: TRBV28; j_call: TRBJ2-6; clone_size: .; d_call: TRBD1; cdr3_aa: CASRPGTGGLRANVLTF; cdr3_nt: TGTGCCAGCAGACCCGGGACAGGGGGCCTCAGGGCCAACGTCCTGACTTTC
v_call: TRBV7-2; j_call: TRBJ2-3; clone_size: once; d_call: .; cdr3_aa: CASSPNVGDTQYF; cdr3_nt: TGTGCCAGCAGCCCTAACGTGGGAGATACGCAGTATTTT
v_call: TRBV29-1; j_call: TRBJ2-1; clone_size: few; d_call: .; cdr3_aa: CSVLDSGNEQFF; cdr3_nt: TGCAGCGTGCTGGACAGTGGCAATGAGCAGTTCTTC
v_call: TRBV11-2; j_call: TRBJ2-7; clone_size: few; d_call: .; cdr3_aa: CASSLSLANEQYF; cdr3_nt: TGTGCCAGCAGCTTAAGTCTAGCGAACGAGCAGTACTTC
v_call: TRBV2; j_call: TRBJ1-2; clone_size: .; d_call: .; cdr3_aa: CASTSGARGYTF; cdr3_nt: TGTGCCAGCACCTCGGGGGCTCGGGGCTACACCTTC
v_call: TRBV14; j_call: TRBJ2-7; clone_size: .; d_call: TRBD1; cdr3_aa: CASSPWDRGVYEQYF; cdr3_nt: TGTGCCAGCAGCCCGTGGGACAGGGGAGTCTACGAGCAGTACTTC
v_call: TRBV18; j_call: TRBJ2-1; clone_size: .; d_call: .; cdr3_aa: CASSPMHTASSYNEQFF; cdr3_nt: TGTGCCAGCTCCCCCATGCACACTGCGAGCTCCTACAATGAGCAGTTCTTC
v_call: TRBV29-1; j_call: TRBJ1-2; clone_size: .; d_call: TRBD1; cdr3_aa: CSVRGQENYGYTF; cdr3_nt: TGCAGCGTTAGGGGACAGGAGAACTATGGCTACACCTTC
v_call: TRBV7-2; j_call: TRBJ2-3; clone_size: .; d_call: TRBD2; cdr3_aa: CASSAQLAGPSGTDTQYF; cdr3_nt: TGTGCCAGCAGCGCACAACTAGCGGGACCGTCGGGCACAGATACGCAGTATTTT
v_call: TRBV30; j_call: TRBJ2-7; clone_size: .; d_call: TRBD1; cdr3_aa: CAWTGGSYEQYF; cdr3_nt: TGTGCCTGGACAGGGGGATCCTACGAGCAGTACTTC
v_call: TRBV6-6; j_call: TRBJ2-7; clone_size: .; d_call: TRBD1; cdr3_aa: CASSYSLGQGYEQYF; cdr3_nt: TGTGCCAGCAGTTACTCCCTGGGACAGGGCTACGAGCAGTACTTC
v_call: TRBV4-2; j_call: TRBJ2-7; clone_size: .; d_call: TRBD2; cdr3_aa: CASSQDRTSDEQYF; cdr3_nt: TGTGCCAGCAGCCAAGATAGGACTAGCGACGAGCAGTACTTC
v_call: TRBV10-3; j_call: TRBJ2-5; clone_size: .; d_call: .; cdr3_aa: CATAQGQETQYF; cdr3_nt: TGTGCCACCGCACAGGGCCAAGAGACCCAGTACTTC
v_call: TRBV6-5; j_call: TRBJ2-7; clone_size: .; d_call: .; cdr3_aa: CASSYSGWETTYEQYF; cdr3_nt: TGTGCCAGCAGTTACTCAGGGTGGGAGACCACCTACGAGCAGTACTTC
v_call: TRBV9; j_call: TRBJ2-5; clone_size: once; d_call: .; cdr3_aa: CASSPTAQETQYF; cdr3_nt: TGTGCCAGCAGCCCGACAGCCCAAGAGACCCAGTACTTC
v_call: TRBV7-9; j_call: TRBJ2-3; clone_size: .; d_call: .; cdr3_aa: CASSLLGTTDTQYF; cdr3_nt: TGTGCCAGCAGCTTACTAGGGACAACAGATACGCAGTATTTT
v_call: TRBV2; j_call: TRBJ2-3; clone_size: .; d_call: TRBD2; cdr3_aa: CASSLSGRRADTQYF; cdr3_nt: TGTGCCAGCAGCCTCAGCGGGAGGAGGGCAGATACGCAGTATTTT
v_call: TRBV9; j_call: TRBJ1-3; clone_size: few; d_call: .; cdr3_aa: CASSVGREAGNTIYF; cdr3_nt: TGTGCCAGCAGCGTAGGCAGGGAAGCTGGAAACACCATATATTTT
v_call: TRBV27; j_call: TRBJ1-6; clone_size: .; d_call: .; cdr3_aa: CASSPIAYNSPLHF; cdr3_nt: TGTGCCAGCAGTCCGATCGCCTATAATTCACCCCTCCACTTT
v_call: TRBV19; j_call: TRBJ2-5; clone_size: .; d_call: .; cdr3_aa: CASSIFGGETQYF; cdr3_nt: TGTGCCAGTAGTATTTTTGGGGGAGAGACCCAGTACTTC
v_call: TRBV4-1; j_call: TRBJ1-4; clone_size: few; d_call: .; cdr3_aa: CASSQDSATNEKLFF; cdr3_nt: TGCGCCAGCAGCCAGGACAGTGCAACTAATGAAAAACTGTTTTTT